This T cell receptor (beta chain) was sequenced for a study of naive and memory T cell subsets. The study's findings and limits: Clonotypes are single alpha or beta chains, not paired receptors. A few larger clonotypes appeared in naive repertoires, especially CD8, possibly memory cells re-expressing CD45RA. Diversity fell and Gini index rose from naive through CM, EM, EMRA.

In germline, CDR1 is ENHRY, CDR2 SYGVKD. V was shortened by 6 bases and J by 5 bases, with 17 bases between the two germline ends. CDR3 length: 15 amino acids. Two oligonucleotides, mixed equimolar, formed the beta constant-region primer covering TRBC1 and TRBC2. Nested alpha and beta constant-region primers with the SP2 primer drove four PCR rounds on ligated cDNA. One entry per CDR3 protein, called by TCRdb with MiXCR from the UMI-ligation and nested PCR reads. The sample carries about 100,000 distinct CDR3 sequences, about 14% recorded once. Regarding this clonotype: Antigen unknown.

The chain couples TRBV10-3 to TRBJ1-3, with a tentative D call TRBD1 (5 bases). Sequenced material: naive CD8+ T cells from blood. The receptor was isolated from a human donor in good health. The CDR3 loop reads CAIRQQGELRNTIYF. In DNA form, the CDR3 reads TGTGCCATCAGGCAGCAGGGCGAGCTCCGAAACACCATATATTTT.